This T cell receptor beta chain was recorded in a study of blood T cell repertoires in COVID-19. Measured with immunoSEQ multiplex PCR; TCRdb has only the in-frame clones, and not every one. The sample includes 250,000 to 400,000 clones, 89% of them seen just once. The length of the CDR3 is 16 residues. Losses at the gene ends were 4 bases for V and 2 bases for J; bases not matched to a gene: 7. Germline CDR1 and CDR2: SGHNT and YYREEE (reference sequence). This rearrangement joins TRBV5-4 to TRBJ2-1, with 9 nucleotides matching TRBD2. The specimen was PBMCs or T cells enriched from blood (not recorded which). This receptor was identified in a man aged 55 to 70 who had recovered from COVID-19. CDR3 coding DNA: TGTGCCAGCAGCGCCCCCAGCGGGGGGCCCTACAATGAGCAGTTCTTC. The encoded protein is CASSAPSGGPYNEQFF.